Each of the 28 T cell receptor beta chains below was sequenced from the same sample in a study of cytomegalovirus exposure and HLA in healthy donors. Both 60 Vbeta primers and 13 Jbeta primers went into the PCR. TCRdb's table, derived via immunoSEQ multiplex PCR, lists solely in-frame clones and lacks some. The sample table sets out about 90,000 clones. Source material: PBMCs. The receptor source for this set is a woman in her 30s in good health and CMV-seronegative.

The CDR3 sequence: CASSLGGSANNEQFF. The CDR3 nucleotides are TGTGCCAGCAGCTTAGGCGGGAGCGCCAACAATGAGCAGTTCTTC. The gene calls are TRBV7-3 and TRBJ2-1; 7 nucleotides line up with TRBD2. The ends lost 2 bases at V and 5 bases at J; junction bases unmatched: 6. Germline-derived CDR1 and CDR2 are SGHTA and FQGTGA. The CDR3 extends over 15 amino acids.

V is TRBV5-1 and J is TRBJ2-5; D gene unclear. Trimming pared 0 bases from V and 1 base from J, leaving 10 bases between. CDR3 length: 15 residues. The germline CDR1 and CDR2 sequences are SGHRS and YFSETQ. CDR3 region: CASSLVLLPQETQYF. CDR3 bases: TGCGCCAGCAGCTTGGTGCTACTACCCCAAGAGACCCAGTACTTC.

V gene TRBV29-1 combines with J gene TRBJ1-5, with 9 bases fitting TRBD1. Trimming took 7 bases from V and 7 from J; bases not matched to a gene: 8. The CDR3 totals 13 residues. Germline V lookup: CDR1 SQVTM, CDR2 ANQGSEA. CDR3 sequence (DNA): TGCAGCGCTGGGGACAGGGAGGGCCAGCCCCAGCATTTT. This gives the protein CSAGDREGQPQHF.

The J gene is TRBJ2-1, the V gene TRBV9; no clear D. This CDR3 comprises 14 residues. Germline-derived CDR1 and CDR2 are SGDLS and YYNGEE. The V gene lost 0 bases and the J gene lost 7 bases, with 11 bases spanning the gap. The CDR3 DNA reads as TGTGCCAGCAGCGTAGACATGGCGGCGAATGAGCAGTTCTTC. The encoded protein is CASSVDMAANEQFF.

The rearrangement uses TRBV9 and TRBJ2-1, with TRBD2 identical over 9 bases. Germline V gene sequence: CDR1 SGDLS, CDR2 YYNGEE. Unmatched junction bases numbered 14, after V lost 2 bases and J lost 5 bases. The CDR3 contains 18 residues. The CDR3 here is CASSVYGVPSGANNEQFF. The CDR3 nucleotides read TGTGCCAGCAGCGTTTACGGGGTTCCTAGCGGGGCCAACAATGAGCAGTTCTTC. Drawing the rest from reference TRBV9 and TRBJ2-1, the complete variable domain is DSGVTQTPKHLITATGQRVTLRCSPRSGDLSVYWYQQSLDQGLQFLIQYYNGEERAKGNILERFSAQQFPDLHSELNLSSLELGDSALYFCASSVYGVPSGANNEQFFGPGTRLTVL.

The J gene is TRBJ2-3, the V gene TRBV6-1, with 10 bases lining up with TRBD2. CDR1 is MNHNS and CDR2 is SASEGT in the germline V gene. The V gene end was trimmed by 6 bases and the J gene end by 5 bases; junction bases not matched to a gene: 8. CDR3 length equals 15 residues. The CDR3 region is CASSLLAGRLDTQYF. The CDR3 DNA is TGTGCCAGCAGCCTACTAGCGGGACGATTAGATACGCAGTATTTT.

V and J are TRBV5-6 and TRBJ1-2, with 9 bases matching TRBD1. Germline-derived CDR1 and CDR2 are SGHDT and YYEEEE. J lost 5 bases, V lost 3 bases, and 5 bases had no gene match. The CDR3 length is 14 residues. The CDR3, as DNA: TGTGCCAGCAGCTCTACAGGGGGCGGGTATGGCTACACCTTC. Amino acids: CASSSTGGGYGYTF. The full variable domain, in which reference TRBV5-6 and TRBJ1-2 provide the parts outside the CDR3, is DAGVTQSPTHLIKTRGQQVTLRCSPKSGHDTVSWYQQALGQGPQFIFQYYEEEERQRGNFPDRFSGHQFPNYSSELNVNALLLGDSALYLCASSSTGGGYGYTFGSGTRLTVV.

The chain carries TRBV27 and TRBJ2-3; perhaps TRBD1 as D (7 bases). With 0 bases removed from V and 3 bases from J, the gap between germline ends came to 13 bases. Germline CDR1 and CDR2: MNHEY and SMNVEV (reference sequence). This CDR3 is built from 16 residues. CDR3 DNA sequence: TGTGCCAGCAGTTTATCGAGGAGGGGGCGGACAGATACGCAGTATTTT. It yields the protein CASSLSRRGRTDTQYF.

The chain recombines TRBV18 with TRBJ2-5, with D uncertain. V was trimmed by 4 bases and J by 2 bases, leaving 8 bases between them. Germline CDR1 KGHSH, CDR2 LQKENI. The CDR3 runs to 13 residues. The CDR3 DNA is TGTGCCAGCTCACGGCCTAGTCAAGAGACCCAGTACTTC. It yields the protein CASSRPSQETQYF.

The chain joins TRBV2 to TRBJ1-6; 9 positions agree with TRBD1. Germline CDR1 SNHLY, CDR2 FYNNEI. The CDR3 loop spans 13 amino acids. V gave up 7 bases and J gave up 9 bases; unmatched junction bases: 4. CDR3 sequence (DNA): TGTGCCAGCAAACAGGGGGCTGGTTCACCCCTCCACTTT. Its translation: CASKQGAGSPLHF.

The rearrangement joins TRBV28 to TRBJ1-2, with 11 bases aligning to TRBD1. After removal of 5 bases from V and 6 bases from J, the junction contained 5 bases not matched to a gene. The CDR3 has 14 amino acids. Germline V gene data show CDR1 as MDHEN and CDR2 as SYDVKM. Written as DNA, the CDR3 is TGTGCCAGCAGTCCCGGACAGGGGGCTGATGGCTACACCTTC. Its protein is CASSPGQGADGYTF.

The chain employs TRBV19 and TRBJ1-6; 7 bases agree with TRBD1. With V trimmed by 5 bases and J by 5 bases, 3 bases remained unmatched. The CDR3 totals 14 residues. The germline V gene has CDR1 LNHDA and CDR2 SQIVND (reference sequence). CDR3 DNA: TGTGCCAGTAGTCCCGACAGGGATAATTCACCCCTCCACTTT. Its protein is CASSPDRDNSPLHF.

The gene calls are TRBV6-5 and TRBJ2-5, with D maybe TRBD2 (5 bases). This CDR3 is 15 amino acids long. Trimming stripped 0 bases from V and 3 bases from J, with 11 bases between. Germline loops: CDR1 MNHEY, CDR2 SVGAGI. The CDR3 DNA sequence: TGTGCCAGCAGTTACTCGATAGGGAGTGAAGAGACCCAGTACTTC. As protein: CASSYSIGSEETQYF.

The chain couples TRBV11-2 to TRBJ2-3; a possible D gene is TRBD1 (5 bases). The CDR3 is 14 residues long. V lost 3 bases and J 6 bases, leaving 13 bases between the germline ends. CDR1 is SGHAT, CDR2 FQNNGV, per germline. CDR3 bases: TGTGCCAGCAGCTTCGACTGGGGCTCGGATACGCAGTATTTT. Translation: CASSFDWGSDTQYF.

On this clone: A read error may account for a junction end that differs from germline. CDR3 sequence: CVSKLYNEQFF. CDR3 bases: TGTGTCAGCAAGCTATACAATGAGCAGTTCTTC. This rearrangement joins TRBV28 to TRBJ2-1; D is uncertain. The CDR3 has 11 amino acids. Per germline, CDR1 MDHEN and CDR2 SYDVKM.

Written as DNA, the CDR3 is TGCGCCAGCAGCCGGTCAGGGTCGGACTATGGCTACACCTTC. Translation gives CASSRSGSDYGYTF. The chain is built from TRBV4-1 and TRBJ1-2; D may be TRBD1 (5 bases). CDR1 is MGHRA, CDR2 YSYEKL, per germline. This CDR3 contains 14 residues. Deletions cut 4 bases from V and 3 bases from J, with 12 bases between.

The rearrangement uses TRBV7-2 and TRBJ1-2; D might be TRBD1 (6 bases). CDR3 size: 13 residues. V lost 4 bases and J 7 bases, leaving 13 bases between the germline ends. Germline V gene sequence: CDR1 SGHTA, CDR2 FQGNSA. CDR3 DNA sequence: TGTGCCAGCAGCTCTGCTACAGGGACTGGCTACACCTTC. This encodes CASSSATGTGYTF.

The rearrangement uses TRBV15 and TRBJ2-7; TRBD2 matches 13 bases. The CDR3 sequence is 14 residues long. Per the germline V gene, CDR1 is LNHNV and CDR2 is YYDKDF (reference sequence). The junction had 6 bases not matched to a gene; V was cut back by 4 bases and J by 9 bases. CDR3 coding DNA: TGTGCCACCAGCACCCGGACTAGCGGGAGTTGGCAGTACTTC. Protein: CATSTRTSGSWQYF.

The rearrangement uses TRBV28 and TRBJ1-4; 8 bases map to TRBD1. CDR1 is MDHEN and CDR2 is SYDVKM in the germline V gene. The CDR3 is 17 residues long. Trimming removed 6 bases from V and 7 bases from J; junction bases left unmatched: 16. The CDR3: CASRLHAGGAGGEKLFF. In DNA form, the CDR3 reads TGTGCCAGCAGATTACACGCAGGGGGCGCAGGAGGTGAAAAACTGTTTTTT. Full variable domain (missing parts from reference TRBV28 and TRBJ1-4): DVKVTQSSRYLVKRTGEKVFLECVQDMDHENMFWYRQDPGLGLRLIYFSYDVKMKEKGDIPEGYSVSREKKERFSLILESASTNQTSMYLCASRLHAGGAGGEKLFFGSGTQLSVL.

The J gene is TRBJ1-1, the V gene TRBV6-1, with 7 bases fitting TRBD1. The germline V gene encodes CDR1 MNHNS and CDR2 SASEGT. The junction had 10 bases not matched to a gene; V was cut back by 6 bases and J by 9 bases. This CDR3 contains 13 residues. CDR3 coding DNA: TGTGCCAGCAGGAGCCCGGACAGGACTAAAGCTTTCTTT. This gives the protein CASRSPDRTKAFF.

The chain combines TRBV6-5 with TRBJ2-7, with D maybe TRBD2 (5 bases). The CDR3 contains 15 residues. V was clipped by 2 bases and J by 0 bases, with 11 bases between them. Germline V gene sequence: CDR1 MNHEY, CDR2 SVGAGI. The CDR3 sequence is CASSYRTFGSYEQYF. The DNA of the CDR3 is TGTGCCAGCAGTTACAGGACTTTCGGCTCCTACGAGCAGTACTTC.

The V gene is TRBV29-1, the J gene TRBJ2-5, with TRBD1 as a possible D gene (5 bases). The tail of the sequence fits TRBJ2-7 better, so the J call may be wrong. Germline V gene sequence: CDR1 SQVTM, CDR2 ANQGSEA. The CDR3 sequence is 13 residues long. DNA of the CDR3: TGCAGCGTCTACCCGACAGAATCCTACGAGCAGTACTTC. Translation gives CSVYPTESYEQYF.

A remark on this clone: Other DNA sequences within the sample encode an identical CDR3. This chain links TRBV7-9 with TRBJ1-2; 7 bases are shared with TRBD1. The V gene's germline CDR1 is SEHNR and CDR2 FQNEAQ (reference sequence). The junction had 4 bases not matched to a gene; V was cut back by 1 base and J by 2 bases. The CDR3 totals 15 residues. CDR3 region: CASSLGQGANYGYTF. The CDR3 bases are TGTGCCAGCAGCTTAGGACAGGGAGCAAACTATGGCTACACCTTC.

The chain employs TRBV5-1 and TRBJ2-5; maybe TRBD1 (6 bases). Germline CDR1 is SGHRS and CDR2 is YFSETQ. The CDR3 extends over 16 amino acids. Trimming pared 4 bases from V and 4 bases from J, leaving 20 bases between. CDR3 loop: CASSGRGFDSGETQYF. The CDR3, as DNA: TGCGCCAGCAGCGGCAGGGGTTTTGACAGTGGAGAGACCCAGTACTTC. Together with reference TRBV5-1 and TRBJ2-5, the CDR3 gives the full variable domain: KAGVTQTPRYLIKTRGQQVTLSCSPISGHRSVSWYQQTPGQGLQFLFEYFSETQRNKGNFPGRFSGRQFSNSRSEMNVSTLELGDSALYLCASSGRGFDSGETQYFGPGTRLLVL.

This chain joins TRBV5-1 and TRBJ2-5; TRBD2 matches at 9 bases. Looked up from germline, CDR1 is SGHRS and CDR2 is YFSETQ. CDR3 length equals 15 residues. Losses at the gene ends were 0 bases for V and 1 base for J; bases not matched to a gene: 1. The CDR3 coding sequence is TGCGCCAGCAGCTTGGCTAGCGGGATCCAAGAGACCCAGTACTTC. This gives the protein CASSLASGIQETQYF.

The CDR3 is CASSSLDTSGANVLTF. As DNA, the CDR3 is TGTGCCAGCAGTTCGCTGGACACTTCTGGGGCCAACGTCCTGACTTTC. The chain carries TRBV28 and TRBJ2-6; D might be TRBD1 (5 bases). The V gene's germline CDR1 is MDHEN and CDR2 SYDVKM. There are 16 residues in the CDR3. The V gene lost 4 bases and the J gene lost 1 base, with 11 bases spanning the gap.

The CDR3 protein is CASSQGLLTSGTTGEQYF. Written as DNA, the CDR3 is TGCGCCAGCAGCCAAGGTCTCTTAACTAGCGGGACGACCGGGGAGCAGTACTTC. The chain has TRBV4-1 and TRBJ2-7, with 10 bases matching TRBD2. The V and J ends lost 1 base and 7 bases, in that order; junction bases with no gene match: 16. There are 18 residues in the CDR3. Germline CDR1 and CDR2: MGHRA and YSYEKL.

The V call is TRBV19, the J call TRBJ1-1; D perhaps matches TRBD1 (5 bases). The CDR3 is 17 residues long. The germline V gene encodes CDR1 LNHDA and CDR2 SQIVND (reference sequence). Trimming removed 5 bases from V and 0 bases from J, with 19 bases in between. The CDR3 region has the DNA TGTGCCAGTAGTTCATTACAGGATTCCCCCATGAACACTGAAGCTTTCTTT. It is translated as CASSSLQDSPMNTEAFF.